The present T cell receptor (beta chain) was sequenced within a study of beta chain features in type 1 diabetes. Broader study findings: All four CD4+ subsets of Type 1 diabetes patients contained TCRB CDR3s that were moderately but significantly shorter. In these data, an HLA type influence on TCRB rearrangement remained unresolved.

Germline CDR1 reads SGHVS; CDR2 reads FQNEAQ. The CDR3 loop spans 15 amino acids. The trim removed 5 bases at V and 7 bases at J, leaving 12 bases unmatched. For this clone: What it recognizes is unknown.

Of the isolated RNA, all was reverse transcribed, and so the sequenced material was expressed TCRB transcripts. Several million reads per sample on average were obtained from naive, central memory and regulatory T cell samples. Some clones are missing from TCRdb's copy, which holds only in-frame ones; the method was immunoSEQ multiplex PCR. The data show 350,000 to 450,000 clones, with about 15% seen just once and under 0.02% held by the top ten. The receptor was derived from a woman aged 18-29 years in good health. This chain joins TRBV7-8 and TRBJ2-7; 9 positions match TRBD2. Input material: naive CD4+ T cells from blood. In nucleotides, the CDR3 is TGTGCCAGCAGCCCCGGGGTAGCGGGAGCAGGGGAGCAGTACTTC. Amino acid sequence: CASSPGVAGAGEQYF.